A selection of T cell receptor beta chains follows, all from one sample in a study of blood T cell repertoires in COVID-19. The repertoire was sequenced with immunoSEQ multiplex PCR; TCRdb's copy has only in-frame clones and lacks some. Among about 75,000 clones listed, around 89% were seen once. Source material: peripheral blood. These receptor sequences come from a human donor in a cohort sampled during active COVID-19. Both conserved end residues are part of each CDR3. The D gene is left open where the match is weak. Rows may omit the clone size; those that give it use once, few, many or a size class.

cdr3_aa,cdr3_nt,cdr3_length,d_call,v_call,j_call,clone_size
CASSFNSGTGDTEAFF,TGTGCCAGCAGTTTCAACTCCGGGACAGGGGACACTGAAGCTTTCTTT,16,TRBD1,TRBV27,TRBJ1-1,NA
CASSLSQGRRGGELFF,TGTGCCAGCAGTTTATCCCAGGGTAGGAGAGGCGGGGAGCTGTTTTTT,16,NA,TRBV28,TRBJ2-2,NA
CASSIGSNYGYTF,TGTGCCAGTAGTATAGGGAGCAACTATGGCTACACCTTC,13,NA,TRBV19,TRBJ1-2,NA
CASSTGQGSYEQYF,TGTGCCAGCAGCACGGGACAGGGTAGTTACGAGCAGTACTTC,14,TRBD1,TRBV7-9,TRBJ2-7,NA
CAWSVWGATNEKLFF,TGTGCCTGGAGTGTATGGGGGGCAACTAATGAAAAACTGTTTTTT,15,NA,TRBV30,TRBJ1-4,NA
CASREPNTEAFF,TGTGCCAGCCGGGAACCGAACACTGAAGCTTTCTTT,12,NA,TRBV12-3/TRBV12-4,TRBJ1-1,NA
CASSFPLAGGPNEQFF,TGTGCCAGCAGCTTTCCCCTAGCGGGGGGGCCGAATGAGCAGTTCTTC,16,TRBD2,TRBV7-9,TRBJ2-1,few
CASSDLGGSTDTQYF,TGTGCCAGCAGTGACTTGGGCGGGAGCACAGATACGCAGTATTTT,15,NA,TRBV6-4,TRBJ2-3,NA
CASSYLGEGRNTEAFF,TGTGCCAGCAGTTACCTAGGCGAGGGCCGGAACACTGAAGCTTTCTTT,16,NA,TRBV6-5,TRBJ1-1,once
CASSPRSSGNTIYF,TGTGCCAGCAGCCCCCGGAGCTCTGGAAACACCATATATTTT,14,NA,TRBV9,TRBJ1-3,NA
CASSPNFDRGREKLFF,TGTGCCAGCAGTCCGAACTTCGACAGGGGCCGGGAAAAACTGTTTTTT,16,TRBD1,TRBV27,TRBJ1-4,NA
CAISSGDRISSGRHFSGANVLTF,TGTGCCATCAGTAGTGGAGACAGAATTTCTAGCGGGAGGCACTTCTCTGGGGCCAACGTCCTGACTTTC,23,TRBD2,TRBV10-3,TRBJ2-6,NA
CASSFWGDGPNEQYF,TGTGCCAGCAGCTTCTGGGGGGACGGACCCAACGAGCAGTACTTC,15,NA,TRBV5-5,TRBJ2-7,NA
CASSSTGLRGNTIYF,TGTGCCAGCAGCTCTACAGGGTTACGTGGAAACACCATATATTTT,15,NA,TRBV7-9,TRBJ1-3,NA
CASSVGQDYGYTF,TGTGCCAGCAGTGTCGGACAGGACTATGGCTACACCTTC,13,TRBD1,TRBV2,TRBJ1-2,NA
CASSIDSQPQHF,TGTGCCAGTAGTATCGACAGCCAGCCCCAGCATTTT,12,NA,TRBV19,TRBJ1-5,NA
CASSVPRWGVSRNTEAFF,TGTGCCAGCAGCGTTCCCAGATGGGGGGTTAGCAGGAACACTGAAGCTTTCTTT,18,NA,TRBV9,TRBJ1-1,NA
CSVEVLLSGRTNEQFF,TGCAGCGTTGAAGTCCTCCTTAGCGGGAGGACCAATGAGCAGTTCTTC,16,TRBD2,TRBV29-1,TRBJ2-1,NA
CASSFEDRSYNEQFF,TGTGCCAGCAGCTTCGAAGACAGGTCATACAATGAGCAGTTCTTC,15,NA,TRBV5-5,TRBJ2-1,NA
CASSLQGADGNTIYF,TGTGCCAGCTCACTACAGGGGGCGGACGGAAACACCATATATTTT,15,TRBD1,TRBV18,TRBJ1-3,NA
CASSDSSIDTQYF,TGTGCCAGCAGTGACTCAAGCATAGATACGCAGTATTTT,13,NA,TRBV6-4,TRBJ2-3,NA
CASSTPGVNTEAFF,TGTGCCAGCAGCACCCCAGGGGTTAACACTGAAGCTTTCTTT,14,NA,TRBV5-5,TRBJ1-1,NA
CASSVDAGEVYTQYF,TGTGCCAGCAGCGTAGATGCGGGGGAGGTATATACGCAGTATTTT,15,TRBD2,TRBV9,TRBJ2-3,NA
CASSLTESLSYEQYF,TGCGCCAGCAGCTTGACTGAATCCCTCTCCTACGAGCAGTACTTC,15,NA,TRBV5-1,TRBJ2-7,NA
CASSSHDLNEQFF,TGTGCCAGCAGCTCCCACGACTTGAATGAGCAGTTCTTC,13,NA,TRBV13,TRBJ2-1,few
CASSLQGSDTDTQYF,TGCGCCAGCAGCTTACAGGGATCTGACACAGATACGCAGTATTTT,15,NA,TRBV5-1,TRBJ2-3,NA
CASSLGFQTGVLEQYF,TGTGCCAGCAGCTTAGGGTTCCAGACAGGGGTCCTCGAGCAGTACTTC,16,TRBD1,TRBV11-2,TRBJ2-7,NA
CASSNRQGSGTQYF,TGTGCCAGCAGCAACCGACAGGGGTCGGGGACCCAGTACTTC,14,TRBD1,TRBV7-8,TRBJ2-5,NA
CASSPTGLNSPLHF,TGTGCCAGCAGCCCCACAGGGCTTAATTCACCCCTCCACTTT,14,NA,TRBV7-3,TRBJ1-6,NA
CASSQGRDNSYEQYF,TGTGCCAGCAGCCAAGGTCGGGACAATTCCTACGAGCAGTACTTC,15,NA,TRBV4-2,TRBJ2-7,NA
CASSKATSGHTGELFF,TGTGCCAGCAGCAAAGCGACTAGCGGGCACACCGGGGAGCTGTTTTTT,16,NA,TRBV21-1,TRBJ2-2,NA
CASSPGLAGREQYF,TGTGCCAGCTCACCGGGACTAGCGGGGAGGGAGCAGTACTTC,14,TRBD2,TRBV18,TRBJ2-7,NA
CASTLGQSGNTIYF,TGTGCCAGCACCCTCGGACAGTCTGGAAACACCATATATTTT,14,NA,TRBV6-5,TRBJ1-3,NA
CATSDLQFVGPGGDRETQYF,TGTGCCACCAGTGATTTGCAATTTGTGGGGCCAGGGGGCGATCGGGAGACCCAGTACTTC,20,TRBD1,TRBV24-1,TRBJ2-5,NA
CASSSYGRGSTDTQYF,TGTGCCAGCAGTTCGTATGGGCGGGGGAGCACAGATACGCAGTATTTT,16,TRBD2,TRBV27,TRBJ2-3,NA
CASSYSRAGSYEQYF,TGTGCCAGCAGTTACTCTCGAGCGGGGAGCTACGAGCAGTACTTC,15,TRBD2,TRBV6-5,TRBJ2-7,NA
CASSEPGQYTEAFF,TGTGCCAGCAGTGAGCCGGGACAGTACACTGAAGCTTTCTTT,14,TRBD1,TRBV6-1,TRBJ1-1,NA
CASSSAGRPGELFF,TGTGCCAGCAGTTCTGCAGGGCGGCCCGGGGAGCTGTTTTTT,14,NA,TRBV6-2/TRBV6-3,TRBJ2-2,NA